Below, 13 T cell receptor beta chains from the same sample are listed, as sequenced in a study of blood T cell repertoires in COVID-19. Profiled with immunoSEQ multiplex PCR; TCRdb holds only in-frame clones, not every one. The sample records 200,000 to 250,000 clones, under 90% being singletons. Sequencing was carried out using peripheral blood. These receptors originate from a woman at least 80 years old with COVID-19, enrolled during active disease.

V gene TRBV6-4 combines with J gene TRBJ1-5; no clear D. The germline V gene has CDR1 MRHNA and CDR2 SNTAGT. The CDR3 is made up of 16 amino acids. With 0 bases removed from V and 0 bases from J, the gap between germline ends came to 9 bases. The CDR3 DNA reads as TGTGCCAGCAGTGACTCGGTCAGGATTAGCAATCAGCCCCAGCATTTT. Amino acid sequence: CASSDSVRISNQPQHF.

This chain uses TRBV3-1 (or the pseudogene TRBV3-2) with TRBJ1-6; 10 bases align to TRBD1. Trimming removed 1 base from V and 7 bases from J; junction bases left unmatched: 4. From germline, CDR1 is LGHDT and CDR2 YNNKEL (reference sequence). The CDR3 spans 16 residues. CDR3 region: CASSQGQGAKNSPLHF. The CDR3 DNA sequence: TGTGCCAGCAGCCAAGGACAGGGGGCGAAAAATTCACCCCTCCACTTT.

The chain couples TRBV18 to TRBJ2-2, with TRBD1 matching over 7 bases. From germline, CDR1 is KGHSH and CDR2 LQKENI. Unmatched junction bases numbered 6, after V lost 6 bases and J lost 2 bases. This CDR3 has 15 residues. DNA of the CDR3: TGTGCCAGCTCCCCGTGGGACAGTAACACCGGGGAGCTGTTTTTT. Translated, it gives CASSPWDSNTGELFF.

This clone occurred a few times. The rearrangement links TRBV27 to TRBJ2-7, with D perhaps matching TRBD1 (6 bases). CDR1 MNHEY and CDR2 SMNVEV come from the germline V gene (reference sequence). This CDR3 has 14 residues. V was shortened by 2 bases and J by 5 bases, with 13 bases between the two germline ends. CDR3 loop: CASSLRPRGHEQYF. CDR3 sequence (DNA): TGTGCCAGCAGTTTAAGGCCCAGGGGCCACGAGCAGTACTTC.

The CDR3 bases are TGTGCCACCAGCAGAGCTGAGACAGGGATGCGAGGCTACACCTTC. Its protein is CATSRAETGMRGYTF. V is TRBV15 and J is TRBJ1-2; 7 nucleotides align to TRBD1. The CDR3 contains 15 residues. V shed 1 base and J 8 bases; nucleotides not matched to a gene: 10. Germline V gene sequence: CDR1 LNHNV, CDR2 YYDKDF (reference sequence).

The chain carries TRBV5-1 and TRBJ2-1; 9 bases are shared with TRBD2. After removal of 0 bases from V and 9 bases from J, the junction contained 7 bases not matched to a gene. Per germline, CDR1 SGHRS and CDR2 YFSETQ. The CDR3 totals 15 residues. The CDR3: CASSLEVSGGTEQFF. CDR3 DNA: TGCGCCAGCAGCTTGGAGGTTAGCGGGGGAACTGAGCAGTTCTTC.

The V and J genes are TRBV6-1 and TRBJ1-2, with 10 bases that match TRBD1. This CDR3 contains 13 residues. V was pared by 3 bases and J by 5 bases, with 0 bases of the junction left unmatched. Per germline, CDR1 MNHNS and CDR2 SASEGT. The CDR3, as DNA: TGTGCCAGCAGTGAGGGACAGGGGTATGGCTACACCTTC. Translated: CASSEGQGYGYTF.

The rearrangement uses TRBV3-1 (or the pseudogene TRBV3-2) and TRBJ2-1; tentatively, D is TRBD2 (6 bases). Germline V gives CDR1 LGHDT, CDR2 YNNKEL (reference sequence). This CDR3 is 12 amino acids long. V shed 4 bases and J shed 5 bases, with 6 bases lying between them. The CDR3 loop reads CASSRLDNEQFF. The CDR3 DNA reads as TGTGCCAGCAGCCGACTAGACAATGAGCAGTTCTTC.

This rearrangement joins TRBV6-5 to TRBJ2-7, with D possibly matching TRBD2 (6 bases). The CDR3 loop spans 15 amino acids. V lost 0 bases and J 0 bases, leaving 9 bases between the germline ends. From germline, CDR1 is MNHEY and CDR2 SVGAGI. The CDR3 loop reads CASSYSGTASYEQYF. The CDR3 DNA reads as TGTGCCAGCAGTTACTCGGGGACTGCCTCCTACGAGCAGTACTTC.

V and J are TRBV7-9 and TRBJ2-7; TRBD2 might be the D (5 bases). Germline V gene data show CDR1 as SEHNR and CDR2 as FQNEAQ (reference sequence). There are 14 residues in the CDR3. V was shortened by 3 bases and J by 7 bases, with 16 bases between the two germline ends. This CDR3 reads CASSFTASGFEQYF. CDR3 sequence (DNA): TGTGCCAGCAGCTTCACAGCGTCGGGATTTGAGCAGTACTTC.

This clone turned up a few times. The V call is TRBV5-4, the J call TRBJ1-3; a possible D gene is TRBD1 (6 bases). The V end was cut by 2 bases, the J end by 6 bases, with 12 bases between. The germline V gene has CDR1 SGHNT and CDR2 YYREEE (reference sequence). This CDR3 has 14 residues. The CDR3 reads CASSLSGDQNTIYF. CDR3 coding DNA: TGTGCCAGCAGCTTATCAGGGGACCAAAACACCATATATTTT.

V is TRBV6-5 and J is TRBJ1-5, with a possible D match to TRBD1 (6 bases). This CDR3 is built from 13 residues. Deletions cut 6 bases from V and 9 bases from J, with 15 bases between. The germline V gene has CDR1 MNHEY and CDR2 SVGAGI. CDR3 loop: CASSPGGEGPQHF. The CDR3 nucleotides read TGTGCCAGCAGCCCGGGGGGCGAGGGGCCCCAGCATTTT.

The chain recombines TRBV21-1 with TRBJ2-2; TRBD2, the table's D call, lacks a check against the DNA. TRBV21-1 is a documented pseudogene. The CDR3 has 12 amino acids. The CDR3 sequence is CTEEEHTGELFF. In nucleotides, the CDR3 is TGTACCGAGGAGGAGCACACCGGGGAGCTGTTTTTT.